This record covers a single TCR beta chain. The data are from a study of blood T cell repertoires in COVID-19. Study overall: Spain, Italy and the United States supplied samples that represented acute and convalescent COVID-19. Sample material is recorded as cDNA or gDNA derived from T cells, B-cell-depleted T cells, or PBMCs.

In the original processing: Reference gene primer amplification gave estimated nucleated cell counts. Repertoires were generated with immunoSEQ multiplex PCR, while TCRdb's copy carries only in-frame clones and drops some. V and J calls and clone size are copied from that table; D and trimming were computed from the DNA. This repertoire shows a few hundred thousand clones, 85% found once; its top ten account for roughly 3.4%. This CDR3 is 16 amino acids long. The trim removed 4 bases at V and 6 bases at J, leaving 12 bases unmatched. The germline V gene encodes CDR1 SGHRS and CDR2 YFSETQ. V is TRBV5-1 and J is TRBJ2-3; TRBD2 matches 9 bases. This receptor was identified in a woman between 18 and 30 years old with acute or convalescent COVID-19. The sequencing input was peripheral blood. DNA for the CDR3: TGCGCCAGCAGCGCCCGTTTAGCGGGAGAGTTGGATACGCAGTATTTT. This encodes CASSARLAGELDTQYF.